This TCR beta chain is drawn from a study of blood T cell repertoires in COVID-19 (dated by TCRdb to 2020 to 2022). In the study overall: Samples from collaborators originated in the United States, Italy and Spain and spanned both the acute and convalescent phases of COVID-19. The prospective study material was composed of cDNA or gDNA derived from T cells, B-cell-depleted T cells, or PBMCs. Where available, HLA class I and class II types were taken from metadata supplied by the sample provider and were not determined by assay-based typing. A de-identified subject ID, COVID-19 status, age in years and sex were almost always included in the sample metadata. Samples were obtained from the ongoing ImmuneRACE study (first 160 participants) and from 1,254 subjects provided by 6 global collaborators. Subjects who had been exposed to COVID-19, were actively infected with it, or had recovered from it provided the deeply sampled blood TCRbeta repertoires that made up the dataset. A freely available public database, intended as a resource for researchers studying the immune response to SARS-CoV-2, is where the repertoires were released.

One collaborating source in Seattle enrolled patients while the patients were actively infected and followed the patients over time throughout the course of disease. The collaborating institutions used their own protocols to collect whole blood in K2EDTA tubes. For TCRbeta analysis, collaborators shipped samples as frozen whole blood, isolated PBMCs, or DNA extracted from either of those sample types. Results and caveats for the whole study, not just this receptor: The quantity of clinical and demographic metadata differed by source and by participant and was supplied without curation.

TCRbeta CDR3 regions were amplified from genomic DNA using the immunoSEQ Assay, a bias-controlled multiplex PCR. For the original study's pipeline: The number of nucleated cells in each sample was estimated by amplification of reference gene primers within the assay. Sequence reads were collapsed and filtered to measure the absolute abundance of every unique TCRbeta CDR3 rearrangement. Productive Simpson clonality was computed per sample as the square root of Simpson's diversity index over productive rearrangements. In its TCRdb copy, this immuneACCESS table keeps in-frame sequences only and misses some clones. Where compared with another copy, unresolved V genes explain less than half of these, and the others have no known cause. V and J calls plus clone size are reproduced from that table; the DNA served to infer D and trimming. Present in this sample are 55,000 to 65,000 clones, approximately 80% of which were seen just once. Roughly 10% of the sample comes from the top ten.

Between the V and J ends, shortened by 7 bases and 7 bases respectively, the junction contains 13 bases. CDR1 and CDR2 were assigned from the germline V gene as SNHLY and FYNNEI. The CDR3 runs 12 amino acids, cysteine and phenylalanine included. The DNA shown is the 36-base CDR3, in frame from base 1. As concerns this clone: The antigen this receptor binds is unknown. No qualities accompany the bases; no much larger clone lies one base away.

The chain is encoded by TRBV2 joined to TRBJ1-1; a tentative D call is TRBD1 (6 bases match). The sequencing sample was made of peripheral blood. This TCR was recovered from a young man with COVID-19, enrolled during active disease. In nucleotides, the sequence is TGTGCCAGCAATTTACAGGGTGTTGAAGCTTTCTTT. Its translation is CASNLQGVEAFF.